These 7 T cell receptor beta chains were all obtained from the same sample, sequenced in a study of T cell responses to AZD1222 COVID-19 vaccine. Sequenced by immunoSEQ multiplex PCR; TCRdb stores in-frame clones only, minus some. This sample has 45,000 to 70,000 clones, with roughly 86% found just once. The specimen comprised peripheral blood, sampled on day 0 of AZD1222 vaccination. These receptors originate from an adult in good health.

Here the CDR3 reads CASSDFGRPTYEQYF. DNA of the CDR3: TGTGCCAGCAGTGATTTTGGACGACCCACTTACGAGCAGTACTTC. This chain links TRBV2 with TRBJ2-7; D is ambiguous. The CDR3 extends over 15 amino acids. From germline, CDR1 is SNHLY and CDR2 FYNNEI. Trimming removed 3 bases from V and 4 bases from J, with 16 bases in between.

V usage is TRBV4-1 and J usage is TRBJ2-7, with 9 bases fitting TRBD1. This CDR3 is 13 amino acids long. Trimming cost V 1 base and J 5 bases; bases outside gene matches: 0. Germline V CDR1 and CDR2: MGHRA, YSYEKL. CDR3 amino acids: CASSQGTGDEQYF. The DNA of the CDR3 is TGCGCCAGCAGCCAAGGGACAGGGGACGAGCAGTACTTC.

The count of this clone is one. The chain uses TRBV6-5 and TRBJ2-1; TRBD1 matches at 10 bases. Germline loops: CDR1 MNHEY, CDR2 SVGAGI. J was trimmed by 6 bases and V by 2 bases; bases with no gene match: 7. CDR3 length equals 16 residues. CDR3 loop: CASSYGGQGFPNEQFF. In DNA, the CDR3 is TGTGCCAGCAGTTACGGGGGACAGGGGTTCCCCAATGAGCAGTTCTTC.

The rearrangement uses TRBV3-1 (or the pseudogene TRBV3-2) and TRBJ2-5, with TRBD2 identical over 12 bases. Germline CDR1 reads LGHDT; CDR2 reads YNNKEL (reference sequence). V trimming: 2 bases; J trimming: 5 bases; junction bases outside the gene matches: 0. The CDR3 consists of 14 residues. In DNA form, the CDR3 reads TGTGCCAGCAGCCAACTAGCGGGAGGGGAGACCCAGTACTTC. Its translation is CASSQLAGGETQYF.

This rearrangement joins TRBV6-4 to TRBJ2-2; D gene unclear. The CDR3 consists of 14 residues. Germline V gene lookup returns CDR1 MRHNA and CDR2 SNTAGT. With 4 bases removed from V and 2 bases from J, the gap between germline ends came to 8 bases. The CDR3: CASSVSGNTGELFF. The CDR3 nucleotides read TGTGCCAGCAGTGTTTCAGGAAACACCGGGGAGCTGTTTTTT.

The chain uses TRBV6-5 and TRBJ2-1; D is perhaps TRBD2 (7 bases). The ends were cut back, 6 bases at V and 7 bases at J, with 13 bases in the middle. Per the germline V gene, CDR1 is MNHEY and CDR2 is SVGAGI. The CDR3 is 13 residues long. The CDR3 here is CASSPGGPNEQFF. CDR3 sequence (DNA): TGTGCCAGCAGCCCCGGGGGGCCAAATGAGCAGTTCTTC.

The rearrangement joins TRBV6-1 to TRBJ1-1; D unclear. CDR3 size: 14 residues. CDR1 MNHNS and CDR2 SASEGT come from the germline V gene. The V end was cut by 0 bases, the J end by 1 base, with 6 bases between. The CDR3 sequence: CASSEAPENTEAFF. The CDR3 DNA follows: TGTGCCAGCAGTGAAGCTCCGGAGAACACTGAAGCTTTCTTT.